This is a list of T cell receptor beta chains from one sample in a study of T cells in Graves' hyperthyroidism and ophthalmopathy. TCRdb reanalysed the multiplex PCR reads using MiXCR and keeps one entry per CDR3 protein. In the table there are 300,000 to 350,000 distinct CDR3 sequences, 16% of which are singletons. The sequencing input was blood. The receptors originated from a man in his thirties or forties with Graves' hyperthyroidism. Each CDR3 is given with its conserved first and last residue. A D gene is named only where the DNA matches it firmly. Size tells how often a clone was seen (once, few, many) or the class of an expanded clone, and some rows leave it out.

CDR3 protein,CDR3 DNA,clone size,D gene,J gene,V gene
CASNPDPFGETQYF,TGTGCCAGCAACCCGGACCCATTCGGAGAGACCCAGTACTTC,.,.,TRBJ2-5,TRBV6-1
CASIDGLSGNTIYF,TGTGCCAGCATCGACGGACTATCTGGAAACACCATATATTTT,.,.,TRBJ1-3,TRBV12-3/TRBV12-4
CASSASGTAFGEQYF,TGTGCCAGCAGCGCTTCCGGGACCGCCTTTGGGGAGCAGTACTTC,.,.,TRBJ2-7,TRBV9
CASSLTGLADEQFF,TGTGCCAGCAGCTTAACGGGACTAGCGGATGAGCAGTTCTTC,many,TRBD2,TRBJ2-1,TRBV3-1
CASSSGLAGSQETQYF,TGCGCCAGCAGCTCAGGACTAGCGGGCTCCCAAGAGACCCAGTACTTC,once,TRBD2,TRBJ2-5,TRBV5-1
CASRPSGGEQYF,TGTGCCAGCAGACCCTCGGGGGGCGAGCAGTACTTC,.,TRBD2,TRBJ2-7,TRBV7-6
CATEGGQPEAFF,TGTGCCACGGAAGGTGGACAGCCAGAAGCTTTCTTT,many,.,TRBJ1-1,TRBV28
CTAAGAGNIQYF,TGTACGGCGGCGGGAGCAGGGAACATTCAGTACTTC,.,TRBD2,TRBJ2-4,TRBV6-1
CASSLDPLTSGNQFF,TGTGCCAGCAGCTTAGATCCCCTGACTAGCGGAAACCAGTTCTTC,many,TRBD2,TRBJ2-1,TRBV7-2
CASSQPDRVDTQYF,TGTGCCAGCAGTCAACCGGACAGGGTGGATACGCAGTATTTT,many,TRBD1,TRBJ2-3,TRBV28
CASSTTGLEQYF,TGTGCCAGCAGCACGACAGGGCTCGAGCAGTACTTC,many,TRBD1,TRBJ2-7,TRBV2
CASSPGFFEGDYGYTF,TGTGCCAGCTCACCGGGTTTTTTCGAGGGCGACTATGGCTACACCTTC,once,.,TRBJ1-2,TRBV18
CASSRYRDEQFF,TGTGCCAGCAGTCGCTATCGGGATGAGCAGTTCTTC,many,.,TRBJ2-1,TRBV2
CASSSHRGSNTDTQYF,TGTGCCAGCAGCTCCCATCGGGGGTCCAACACAGATACGCAGTATTTT,.,.,TRBJ2-3,TRBV7-9
CSARDLGLNYGYTF,TGCAGTGCTAGAGATCTCGGACTGAACTATGGCTACACCTTC,.,.,TRBJ1-2,TRBV20-1